This T cell receptor beta chain comes out of a study of cytomegalovirus exposure and HLA in healthy donors. Background on the study: An earlier analysis identified 117 million unique TCR beta sequences in 170 million or so T cells. Findings and caveats of the study: Some highly shared sequence variants likely arose as a pipeline artifact.

This clone is a singleton in its sample. What it binds is unknown. The CDR3 is 14 residues long. Germline CDR1 and CDR2: MGHDK and SYGVNS. J lost 7 bases, V lost 6 bases, and 10 bases had no gene match. A multiplex PCR was run with 60 Vbeta primers and 13 Jbeta primers. The method was immunoSEQ multiplex PCR; TCRdb's version includes in-frame clones alone and lacks a portion of them. This sample has roughly 140,000 clones, with roughly 80% found just once. Nominally healthy donors were sampled, though unrecorded immune exposures were likely. The source of this sequence is a man aged 25-40 years in good health and CMV-seropositive. The sample consisted of PBMCs. This sequence joins TRBV25-1 and TRBJ1-1, with 8 bases identical to TRBD1. The CDR3 region is CASSFTGGGLEAFF. CDR3 nucleotides: TGTGCCAGCAGCTTCACAGGGGGGGGGCTTGAAGCTTTCTTT.